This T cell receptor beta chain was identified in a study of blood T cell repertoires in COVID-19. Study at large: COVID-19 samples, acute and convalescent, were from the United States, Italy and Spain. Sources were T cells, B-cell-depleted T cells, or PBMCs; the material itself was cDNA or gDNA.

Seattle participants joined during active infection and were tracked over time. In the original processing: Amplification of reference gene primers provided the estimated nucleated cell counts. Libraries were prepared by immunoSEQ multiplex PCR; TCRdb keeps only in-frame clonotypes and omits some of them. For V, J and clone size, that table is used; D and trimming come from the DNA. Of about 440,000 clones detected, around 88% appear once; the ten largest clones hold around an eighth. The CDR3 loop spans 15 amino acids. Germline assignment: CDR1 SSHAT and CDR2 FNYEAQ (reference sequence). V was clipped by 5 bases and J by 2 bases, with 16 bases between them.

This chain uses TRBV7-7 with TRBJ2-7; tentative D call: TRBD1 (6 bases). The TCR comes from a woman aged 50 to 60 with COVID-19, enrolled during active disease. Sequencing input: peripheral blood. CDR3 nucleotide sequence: TGTGCCAGCAGCCCGACAGGATCAGCGGCCTACGAGCAGTACTTC. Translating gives CASSPTGSAAYEQYF.